The rows below give T cell receptor beta chains drawn from one sample of a study of blood T cell repertoires in COVID-19. TCRdb's table, derived via immunoSEQ multiplex PCR, lists solely in-frame clones and lacks some. The sample shows hundreds of thousands of clones, about nine tenths of them seen only once. Input material: PBMCs or T cells enriched from blood (not recorded which). The receptors were sampled from a woman aged 18-35 years who had recovered from COVID-19. Each CDR3 is given with its conserved first and last residue. The D gene is left open where the match is weak. The size entry is marked missing in some rows and otherwise reads once, few, many or a size class.

J gene	D gene	V gene	clone size	CDR3 DNA	CDR3 protein
TRBJ2-1	TRBD1	TRBV10-3	NA	TGTGCCATCAGGGGACAGGGGTTGGGGCTTGGCGATGAGCAGTTCTTC	CAIRGQGLGLGDEQFF
TRBJ1-2	TRBD1	TRBV7-3	NA	TGTGCCAGCAGTCCGAGTTCGGGACAGAACTATGGCTACACCTTC	CASSPSSGQNYGYTF
TRBJ2-7	TRBD2	TRBV11-2	NA	TGTGCCAGCAGCACGGGACTACCCTACGAGCAGTACTTC	CASSTGLPYEQYF
TRBJ1-1	NA	TRBV2	once	TGTGCCAACAGTGAAGAACAGAACACTGAAGCTTTCTTT	CANSEEQNTEAFF
TRBJ1-2	TRBD1	TRBV4-3	NA	TGCGCCAGCAGCCAAGATTTGGGACAGGGTGAATTTTTCTATGGCTACACCTTC	CASSQDLGQGEFFYGYTF
TRBJ1-1	TRBD1	TRBV28	NA	TGTGCCAGCACAGGGACAGGGACCCTCACTGAAGCTTTCTTT	CASTGTGTLTEAFF
TRBJ1-6	NA	TRBV21-1	NA	TGTGCCAGCAGCAAGATAGGACAGGGAAAACGGGATAATTCACCCCTCCACTTT	CASSKIGQGKRDNSPLHF
TRBJ2-2	NA	TRBV9	NA	TGTGCCAGCAGCGTAGTCCCAGGGCGAGGCACCGGGGAGCTGTTTTTT	CASSVVPGRGTGELFF
TRBJ1-1	TRBD1	TRBV19	NA	TGTGCCAGTAGTAAGACAGGGGATCTGAACACTGAAGCTTTCTTT	CASSKTGDLNTEAFF
TRBJ1-4	TRBD1	TRBV28	NA	TGTGCCAGCAGAAACAGGGGTAGCGCTAATGAAAAACTGTTTTTT	CASRNRGSANEKLFF
TRBJ1-2	NA	TRBV10-3	NA	TGTGCCATCAGTGAGTCGAGGCAGGGATGGGGCTACACCTTC	CAISESRQGWGYTF
TRBJ1-5	NA	TRBV6-5	once	TGTGCCAGCCCCTCGGGTCTCCAAGGACAGCCCCAGCATTTT	CASPSGLQGQPQHF
TRBJ2-1	NA	TRBV7-7	NA	TGTGCCATCCTACGAAATGAGCAGTTCTTC	CAILRNEQFF
TRBJ2-3	TRBD2	TRBV3-1/TRBV3-2	NA	TGTGCCAGCAGCCAAGATCTAGCGGGAAGCACAGATACGCAGTATTTT	CASSQDLAGSTDTQYF
TRBJ2-1	TRBD2	TRBV2	NA	TGTGCCAGCAGTTTTCTAGCGGGGGCCCCCAATGAGCAGTTCTTC	CASSFLAGAPNEQFF
TRBJ1-6	TRBD1	TRBV27	NA	TGTGCCAGCAGGCCCTATCGGGACAGCTATAATTCACCCCTCCACTTT	CASRPYRDSYNSPLHF
TRBJ2-7	NA	TRBV6-2/TRBV6-3	NA	TGTGCCAGCAGTTACACGTCGGACACCTACGAGCAGTACTTC	CASSYTSDTYEQYF
TRBJ1-2	TRBD1	TRBV4-2	NA	TGTGCCAGCAGCCAACGGGACAGGGACTACTATGGCTACACCTTC	CASSQRDRDYYGYTF
TRBJ2-7	TRBD2	TRBV7-9	NA	TGTGCCAGCAGCTTATGGAGCGGGGAGTACGAGCAGTACTTC	CASSLWSGEYEQYF
TRBJ1-2	NA	TRBV27	few	TGTGCCAGCAGTTTATCGATAAATTGGGGGAGGGATGGCTACACCTTC	CASSLSINWGRDGYTF
TRBJ2-2	NA	TRBV10-3	NA	TGTGCCATCAGTGAGTCAACAGCTCCAGCGAACACCGGGGAGCTGTTTTTT	CAISESTAPANTGELFF
TRBJ1-5	TRBD1	TRBV28	NA	TGTGCCAGCAGTCCTCTGACAGGGCTGCAGCCCCAGCATTTT	CASSPLTGLQPQHF
TRBJ2-1	NA	TRBV28	NA	TGTGCCAGCAGTCCTCTGTCGGGAGCCTACAATGAGCAGTTCTTC	CASSPLSGAYNEQFF
TRBJ1-5	NA	TRBV19	NA	TGTGCCAGTAGTATGGTTCCAGGCCCCTATCAGCCCCAGCATTTT	CASSMVPGPYQPQHF
TRBJ1-2	NA	TRBV28	NA	TGTGCCAGCAGTTCCCTGGCCCCCCAGGGGTTGGGCTATGGCTACACCTTC	CASSSLAPQGLGYGYTF
TRBJ2-2	NA	TRBV10-3	NA	TGTGCCATCAGTGAGTCCCTCCAGGGGCGTAGCGGGGAGCTGTTTTTT	CAISESLQGRSGELFF
TRBJ2-2	TRBD1	TRBV7-9	NA	TGTGCCAGCAGCGCCGGGACAGGGTACGCCGGGGAGCTGTTTTTT	CASSAGTGYAGELFF
TRBJ2-1	TRBD2	TRBV7-7	NA	TGTGCCAGCAGCTCCGGACTAGCGGGGTACAATGAGCAGTTCTTC	CASSSGLAGYNEQFF
TRBJ2-5	TRBD2	TRBV5-4	NA	TGTGCCAGCAGCAAAGCGGGAACCTACCAAGAGACCCAGTACTTC	CASSKAGTYQETQYF
TRBJ2-2	NA	TRBV5-4	once	TGTGCCAGCAGCTTGGATCTCCTTCAGTTCTACACCGGGGAGCTGTTTTTT	CASSLDLLQFYTGELFF
TRBJ2-1	TRBD2	TRBV7-2	NA	TGTGCCAGCAGGGGACTAGCTTCCTACAATGAGCAGTTCTTC	CASRGLASYNEQFF
TRBJ1-2	TRBD1	TRBV19	NA	TGTGCCAGTAGTATTCGACAGGGGGCCGGTGGCTACACCTTC	CASSIRQGAGGYTF
TRBJ1-4	TRBD1	TRBV25-1	NA	TGTGCCAGCAGTCCAATGACAGGGGGAATTGAAAAACTGTTTTTT	CASSPMTGGIEKLFF
TRBJ2-3	NA	TRBV5-1	NA	TGCGCCAGCAGCTTACGGGGTGATACGCAGTATTTT	CASSLRGDTQYF
TRBJ1-4	NA	TRBV7-2	NA	TGTGCCAGCAGCCCCGAGGGGGGGACCCATGGAAAACTGTTTTTT	CASSPEGGTHGKLFF
TRBJ2-7	NA	TRBV4-3	NA	TGCGCCAGCAGCCAGGGGAGTGGGACTCTCTCCTACGAGCAGTACTTC	CASSQGSGTLSYEQYF
TRBJ1-2	NA	TRBV9	NA	TGTGCCAGCAGCGTAGACTCCTTGAACTATGGCTACACCTTC	CASSVDSLNYGYTF
TRBJ1-1	NA	TRBV19	few	TGTGCCAGTAGTGCGACTATGAACACTGAAGCTTTCTTT	CASSATMNTEAFF
TRBJ1-1	TRBD1	TRBV5-5	NA	TGTGCCAGCAGCTTGGTCCCACCAGGGGGGCACACTGAAGCTTTCTTT	CASSLVPPGGHTEAFF
TRBJ1-1	TRBD1	TRBV7-2	NA	TGTGCCAGCAGCTTAGTATTTTGGGCAGGGGGCCGTCACACTGAAGCTTTCTTT	CASSLVFWAGGRHTEAFF
TRBJ2-1	TRBD2	TRBV4-1	NA	TGCGCCAGCAGCCAAGGGGTAGCGGGGGGGCCGCCTTCCTACAATGAGCAGTTCTTC	CASSQGVAGGPPSYNEQFF
TRBJ2-3	TRBD2	TRBV5-5	once	TGTGCCAGCAGCTGGACGGGGACTAGCGGGAGCACAGATACGCAGTATTTT	CASSWTGTSGSTDTQYF
TRBJ2-7	TRBD1	TRBV4-3	NA	TGCGCCAGCAGCCGGGACAGGGGGCTTATCCACGAGCAGTACTTC	CASSRDRGLIHEQYF
TRBJ2-5	NA	TRBV28	NA	TGTGCCAGCAGTCCACATACGAGACAGCTGGAGACCCAGTACTTC	CASSPHTRQLETQYF
TRBJ2-1	TRBD2	TRBV5-8	NA	TGTGCCAGCAGCGTGACTAGCGGAGATTACAATGAGCAGTTCTTC	CASSVTSGDYNEQFF
TRBJ1-2	NA	TRBV29-1	NA	TGCAGCGTCCGCGCCCCCCTCGCTGACTATGGCTACACCTTC	CSVRAPLADYGYTF
TRBJ2-5	NA	TRBV3-1/TRBV3-2	NA	TGTGCCAGCAGGACTTGCAACCAAGAGACCCAGTACTTC	CASRTCNQETQYF
TRBJ1-5	NA	TRBV4-3	once	TGCGCCAGCAGCCAAGAGATGGGCGGGTGGTTTAGCAATCAGCCCCAGCATTTT	CASSQEMGGWFSNQPQHF
TRBJ2-7	NA	TRBV6-5	NA	TGTGCCAGCAGTTACTCTCAGGGGCTCTACGAGCAGTACTTC	CASSYSQGLYEQYF
TRBJ1-5	NA	TRBV28	NA	TGTGCCAGCAGTCCCCGGCAGGCGCCTCTTTATAGCAATCAGCCCCAGCATTTT	CASSPRQAPLYSNQPQHF
TRBJ2-7	NA	TRBV5-1	NA	TGCGCCAGCAGCTTGGTTCTCGGGAGCTCCTACGAGCAGTACTTC	CASSLVLGSSYEQYF
TRBJ2-7	TRBD2	TRBV11-2	NA	TGTGCCAGCAGCTTAGGAGGGACTAGCGGGGGGTACGAGCAGTACTTC	CASSLGGTSGGYEQYF